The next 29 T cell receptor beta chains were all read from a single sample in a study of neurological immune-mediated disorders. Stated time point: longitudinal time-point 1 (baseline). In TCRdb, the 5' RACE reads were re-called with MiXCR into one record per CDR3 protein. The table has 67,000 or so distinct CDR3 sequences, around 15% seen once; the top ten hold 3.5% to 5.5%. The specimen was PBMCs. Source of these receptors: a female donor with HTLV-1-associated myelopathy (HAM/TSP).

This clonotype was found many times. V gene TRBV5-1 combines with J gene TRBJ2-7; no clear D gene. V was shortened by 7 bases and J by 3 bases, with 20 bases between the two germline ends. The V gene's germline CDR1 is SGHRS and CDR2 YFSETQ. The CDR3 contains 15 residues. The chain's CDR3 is CASSPRAGTLYEQYF. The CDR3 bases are TGCGCCAGCTCCCCTCGGGCAGGAACCCTCTACGAGCAGTACTTC.

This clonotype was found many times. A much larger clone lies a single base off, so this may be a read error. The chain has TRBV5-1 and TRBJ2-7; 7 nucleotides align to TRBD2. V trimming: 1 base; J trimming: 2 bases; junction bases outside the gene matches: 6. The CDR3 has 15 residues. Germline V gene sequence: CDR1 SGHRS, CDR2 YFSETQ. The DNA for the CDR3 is TGCGCCAGCAGCTTGTTGGGCGGGAGCACCTACGAGCAGTACTTC. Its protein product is CASSLLGGSTYEQYF.

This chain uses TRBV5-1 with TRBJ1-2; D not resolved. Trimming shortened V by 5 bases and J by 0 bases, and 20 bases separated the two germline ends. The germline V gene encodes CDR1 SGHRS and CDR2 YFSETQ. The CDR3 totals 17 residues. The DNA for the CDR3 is TGCGCCAGCAGTCTATCGCGTAAGGACGCTGCTAACTATGGCTACACCTTC. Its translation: CASSLSRKDAANYGYTF.

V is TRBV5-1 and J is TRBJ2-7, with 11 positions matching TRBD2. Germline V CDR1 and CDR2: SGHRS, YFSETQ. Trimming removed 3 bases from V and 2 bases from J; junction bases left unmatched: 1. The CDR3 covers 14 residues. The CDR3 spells CASSSTSGAYEQYF. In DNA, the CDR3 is TGCGCCAGCAGCTCGACTAGCGGGGCCTACGAGCAGTACTTC.

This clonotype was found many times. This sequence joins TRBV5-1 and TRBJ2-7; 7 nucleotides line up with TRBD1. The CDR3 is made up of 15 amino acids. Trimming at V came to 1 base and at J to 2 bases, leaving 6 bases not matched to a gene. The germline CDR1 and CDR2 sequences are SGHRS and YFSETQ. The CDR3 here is CASSLYGTAAYEQYF. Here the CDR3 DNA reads TGCGCCAGCAGCTTGTACGGGACAGCGGCCTACGAGCAGTACTTC.

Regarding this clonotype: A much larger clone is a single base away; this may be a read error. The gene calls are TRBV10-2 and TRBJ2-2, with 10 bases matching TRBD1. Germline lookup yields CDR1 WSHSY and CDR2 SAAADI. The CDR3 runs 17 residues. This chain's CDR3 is CASSEWTGTGVSGEPFF. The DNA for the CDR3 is TGCGCCAGCAGTGAGTGGACCGGGACAGGGGTTTCCGGGGAGCCGTTTTTT.

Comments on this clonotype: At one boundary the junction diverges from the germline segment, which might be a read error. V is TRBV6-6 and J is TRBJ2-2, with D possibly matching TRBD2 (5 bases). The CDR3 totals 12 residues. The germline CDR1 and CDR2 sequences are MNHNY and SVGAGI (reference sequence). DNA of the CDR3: TGTGCCAGTAGCCTCCACACCGGGGAGATGTTTTTT. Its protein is CASSLHTGEMFF.

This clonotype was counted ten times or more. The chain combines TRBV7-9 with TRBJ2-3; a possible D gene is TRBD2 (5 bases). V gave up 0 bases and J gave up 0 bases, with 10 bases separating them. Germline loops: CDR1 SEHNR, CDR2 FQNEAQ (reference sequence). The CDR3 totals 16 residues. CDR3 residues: CASSLAGRGSTDTQYF. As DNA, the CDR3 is TGTGCCAGCAGCTTAGCGGGCCGGGGTAGCACAGATACGCAGTATTTT. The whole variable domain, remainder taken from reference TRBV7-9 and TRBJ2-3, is DTGVSQNPRHKITKRGQNVTFRCDPISEHNRLYWYRQTLGQGPEFLTYFQNEAQLEKSRLLSDRFSAERPKGSFSTLEIQRTEQGDSAMYLCASSLAGRGSTDTQYFGPGTRLTVL.

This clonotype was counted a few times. The CDR3 protein is CASSHWTSGTYEQYF. The DNA of the CDR3 is TGTGCCAGCAGCCACTGGACTAGCGGGACCTACGAGCAGTACTTC. V gene TRBV3-1 combines with J gene TRBJ2-7, with TRBD2 matching 12 bases. Germline trimming cut 3 bases from V and 2 bases from J; bases unmatched to any gene: 2. The CDR3 length is 15 residues. Germline CDR1 reads LGHDT; CDR2 reads YNNKEL (reference sequence).

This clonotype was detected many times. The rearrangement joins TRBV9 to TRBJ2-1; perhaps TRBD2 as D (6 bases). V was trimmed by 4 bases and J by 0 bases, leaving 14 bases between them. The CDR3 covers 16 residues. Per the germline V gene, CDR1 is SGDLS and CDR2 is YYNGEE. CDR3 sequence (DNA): TGTGCCAGCAGCTTCGGAGGGGCGAGCTCCTACAATGAGCAGTTCTTC. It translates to CASSFGGASSYNEQFF.

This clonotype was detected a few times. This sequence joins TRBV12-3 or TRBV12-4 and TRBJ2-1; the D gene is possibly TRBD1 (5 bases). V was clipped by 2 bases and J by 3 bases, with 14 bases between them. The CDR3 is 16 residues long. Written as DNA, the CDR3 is TGTGCCAGCAGTTTATTTTCAGGGTCGAGCTACAATGAGCAGTTCTTC. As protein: CASSLFSGSSYNEQFF.

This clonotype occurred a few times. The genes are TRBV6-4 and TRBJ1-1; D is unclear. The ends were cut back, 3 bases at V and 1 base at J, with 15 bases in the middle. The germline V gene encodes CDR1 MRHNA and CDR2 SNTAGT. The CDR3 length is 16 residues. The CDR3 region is CASSERNVPWNTEAFF. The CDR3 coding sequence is TGTGCCAGCAGTGAACGCAACGTCCCCTGGAACACTGAAGCTTTCTTT.

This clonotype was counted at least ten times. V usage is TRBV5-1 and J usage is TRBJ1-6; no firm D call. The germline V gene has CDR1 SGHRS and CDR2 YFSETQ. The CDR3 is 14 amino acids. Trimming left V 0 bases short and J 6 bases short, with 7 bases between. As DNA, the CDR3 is TGCGCCAGCAGCTTGGAATTCGGTAATTCACCCCTCCACTTT. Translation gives CASSLEFGNSPLHF.

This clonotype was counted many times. Here the CDR3 reads CASSSQGSAGELFF. In DNA, the CDR3 is TGTGCCAGCAGCTCCCAGGGTTCTGCCGGGGAGCTGTTTTTT. The rearrangement uses TRBV5-4 and TRBJ2-2; tentative D call: TRBD1 (5 bases). From germline, CDR1 is SGHNT and CDR2 YYREEE (reference sequence). Trimming removed 3 bases at V and 6 bases at J, with 12 bases between. CDR3 length equals 14 residues.

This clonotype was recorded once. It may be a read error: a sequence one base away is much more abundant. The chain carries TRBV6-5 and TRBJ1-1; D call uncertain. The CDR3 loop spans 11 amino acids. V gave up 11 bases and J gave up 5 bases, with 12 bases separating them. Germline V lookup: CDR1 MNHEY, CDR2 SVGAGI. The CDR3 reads CASLCPTEAFF. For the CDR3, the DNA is TGTGCCTCTCTGTGCCCGACTGAAGCTTTCTTT.

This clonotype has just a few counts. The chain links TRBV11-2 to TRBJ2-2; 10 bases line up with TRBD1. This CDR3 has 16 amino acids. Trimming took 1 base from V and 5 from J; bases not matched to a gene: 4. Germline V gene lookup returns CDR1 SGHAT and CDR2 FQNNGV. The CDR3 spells CASSLAVGQGTGELFF. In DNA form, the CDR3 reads TGTGCCAGCAGCTTAGCCGTGGGACAGGGGACCGGGGAGCTGTTTTTT.

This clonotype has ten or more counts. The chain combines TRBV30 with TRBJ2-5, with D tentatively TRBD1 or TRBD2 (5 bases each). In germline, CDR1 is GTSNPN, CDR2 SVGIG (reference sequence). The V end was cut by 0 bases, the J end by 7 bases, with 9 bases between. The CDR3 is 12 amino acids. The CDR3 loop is CAWSVGTGTQYF. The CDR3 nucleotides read TGTGCCTGGAGTGTAGGGACCGGGACCCAGTACTTC.

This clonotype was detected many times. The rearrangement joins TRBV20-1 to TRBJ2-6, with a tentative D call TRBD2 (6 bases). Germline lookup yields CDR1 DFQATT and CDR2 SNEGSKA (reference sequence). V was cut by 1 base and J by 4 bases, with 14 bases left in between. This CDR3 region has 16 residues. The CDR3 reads CSARGPSGAGANVLTF. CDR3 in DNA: TGCAGTGCTAGAGGACCTTCGGGAGCAGGGGCCAACGTCCTGACTTTC.

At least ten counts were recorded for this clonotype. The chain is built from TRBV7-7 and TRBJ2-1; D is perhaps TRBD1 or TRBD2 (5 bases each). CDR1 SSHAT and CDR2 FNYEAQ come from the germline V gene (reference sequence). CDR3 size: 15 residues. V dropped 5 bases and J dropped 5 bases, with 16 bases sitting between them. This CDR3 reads CASSLRSGPNNEQFF. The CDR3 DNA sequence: TGTGCCAGCAGCCTCCGCTCGGGACCTAACAATGAGCAGTTCTTC.

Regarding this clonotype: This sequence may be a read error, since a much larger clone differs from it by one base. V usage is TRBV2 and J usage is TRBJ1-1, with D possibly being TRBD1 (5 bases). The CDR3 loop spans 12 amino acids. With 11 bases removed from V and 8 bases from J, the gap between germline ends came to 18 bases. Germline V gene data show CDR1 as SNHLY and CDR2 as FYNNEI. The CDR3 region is CACSGTDAEAFF. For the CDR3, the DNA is TGTGCCTGCTCTGGGACGGACGCCGAAGCTTTCTTT.

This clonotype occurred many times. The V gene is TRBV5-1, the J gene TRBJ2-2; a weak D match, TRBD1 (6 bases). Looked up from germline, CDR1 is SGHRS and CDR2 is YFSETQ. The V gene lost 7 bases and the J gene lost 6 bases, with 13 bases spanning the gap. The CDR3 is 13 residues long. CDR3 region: CASQQGWAGELFF. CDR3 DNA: TGCGCCAGCCAACAGGGATGGGCCGGGGAGCTGTTTTTT. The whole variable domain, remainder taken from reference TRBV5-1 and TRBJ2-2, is KAGVTQTPRYLIKTRGQQVTLSCSPISGHRSVSWYQQTPGQGLQFLFEYFSETQRNKGNFPGRFSGRQFSNSRSEMNVSTLELGDSALYLCASQQGWAGELFFGEGSRLTVL.

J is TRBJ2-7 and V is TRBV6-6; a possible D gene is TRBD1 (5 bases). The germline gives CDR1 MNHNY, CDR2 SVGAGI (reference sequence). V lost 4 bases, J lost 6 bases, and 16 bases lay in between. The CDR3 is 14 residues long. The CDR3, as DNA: TGTGCCAGCAGTTCTGGTCAGGGTTATAGCGAGCAGTACTTC. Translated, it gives CASSSGQGYSEQYF.

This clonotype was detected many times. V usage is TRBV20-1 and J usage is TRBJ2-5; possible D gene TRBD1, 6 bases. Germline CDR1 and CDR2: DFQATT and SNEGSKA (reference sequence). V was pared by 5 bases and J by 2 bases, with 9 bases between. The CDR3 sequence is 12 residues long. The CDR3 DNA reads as TGCAGTGCTCAGGGGCGGCAAGAGACCCAGTACTTC. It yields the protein CSAQGRQETQYF.

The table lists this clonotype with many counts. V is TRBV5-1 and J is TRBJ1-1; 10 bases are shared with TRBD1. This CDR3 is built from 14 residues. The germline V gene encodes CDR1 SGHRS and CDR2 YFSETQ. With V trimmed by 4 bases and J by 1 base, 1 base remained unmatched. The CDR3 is CASSGQGGNTEAFF. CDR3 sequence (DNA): TGCGCCAGCAGCGGACAGGGGGGGAACACTGAAGCTTTCTTT.

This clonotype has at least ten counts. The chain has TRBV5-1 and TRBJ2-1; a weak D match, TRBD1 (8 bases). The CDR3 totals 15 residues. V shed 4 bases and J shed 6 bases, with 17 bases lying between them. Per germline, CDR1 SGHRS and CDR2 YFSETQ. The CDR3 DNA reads TGCGCCAGCAGCAAGGACAGGGAGGGCCCCAATGAGCAGTTCTTC. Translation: CASSKDREGPNEQFF.

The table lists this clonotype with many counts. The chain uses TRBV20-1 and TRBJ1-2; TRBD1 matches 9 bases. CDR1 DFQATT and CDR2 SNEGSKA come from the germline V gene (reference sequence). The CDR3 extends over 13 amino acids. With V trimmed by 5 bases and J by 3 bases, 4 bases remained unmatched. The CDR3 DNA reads TGCAGTGCTTACAGGGGGCTTCACTATGGCTACACCTTC. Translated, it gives CSAYRGLHYGYTF.

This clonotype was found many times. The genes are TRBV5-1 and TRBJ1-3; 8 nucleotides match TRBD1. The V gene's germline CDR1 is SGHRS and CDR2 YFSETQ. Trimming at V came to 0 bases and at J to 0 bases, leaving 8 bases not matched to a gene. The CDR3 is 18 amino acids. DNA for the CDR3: TGCGCCAGCAGCTTGGGGACAGGGTACCGTTACTCTGGAAACACCATATATTTT. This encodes CASSLGTGYRYSGNTIYF.

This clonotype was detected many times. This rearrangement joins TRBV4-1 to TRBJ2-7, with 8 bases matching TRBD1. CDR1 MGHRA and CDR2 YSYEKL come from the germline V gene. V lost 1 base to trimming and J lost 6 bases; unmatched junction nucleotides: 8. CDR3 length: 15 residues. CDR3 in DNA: TGCGCCAGCAGCCAAGCGGACAGGGAATACGGCGAGCAGTACTTC. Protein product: CASSQADREYGEQYF.

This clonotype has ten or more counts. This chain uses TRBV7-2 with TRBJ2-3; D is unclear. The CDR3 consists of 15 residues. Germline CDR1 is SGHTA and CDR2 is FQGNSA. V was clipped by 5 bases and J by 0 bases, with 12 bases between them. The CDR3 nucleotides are TGTGCCAGCAGCGAGCGATCCCCTAGCACAGATACGCAGTATTTT. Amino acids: CASSERSPSTDTQYF.